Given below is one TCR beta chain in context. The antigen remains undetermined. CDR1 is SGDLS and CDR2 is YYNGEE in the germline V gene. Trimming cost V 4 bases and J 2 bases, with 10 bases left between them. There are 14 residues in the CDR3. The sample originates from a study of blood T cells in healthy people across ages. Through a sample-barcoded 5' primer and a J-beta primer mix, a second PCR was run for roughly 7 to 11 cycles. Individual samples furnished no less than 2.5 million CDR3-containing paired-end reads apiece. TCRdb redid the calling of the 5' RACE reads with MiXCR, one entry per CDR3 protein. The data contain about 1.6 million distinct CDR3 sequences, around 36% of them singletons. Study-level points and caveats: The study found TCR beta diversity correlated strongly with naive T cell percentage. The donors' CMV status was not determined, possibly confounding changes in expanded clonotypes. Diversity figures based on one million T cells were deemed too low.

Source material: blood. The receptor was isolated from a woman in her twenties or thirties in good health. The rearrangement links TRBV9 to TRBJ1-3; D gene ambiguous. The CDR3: CASSPPATGNTIYF. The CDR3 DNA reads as TGTGCCAGCAGCCCCCCTGCAACTGGAAACACCATATATTTT.